Shown below are 25 T cell receptor beta chains from a single sample sequenced in a study of identical twins. From the 5' RACE reads, TCRdb called clonotypes with MiXCR, one entry per CDR3 protein. The table includes over 200,000 distinct CDR3 sequences, about 11% detected once. The sequenced material came from memory T cells sorted from blood. The source of these receptors is a man in his forties or fifties in good health.

In its sample, this clonotype was seen many times. The genes are TRBV9 and TRBJ2-1; the D is unclear. Germline assignment: CDR1 SGDLS and CDR2 YYNGEE. V lost 3 bases and J 0 bases, leaving 7 bases between the germline ends. The CDR3 consists of 14 residues. The CDR3 protein is CASSERSSYNEQFF. CDR3 DNA sequence: TGTGCCAGCAGCGAACGTAGCTCCTACAATGAGCAGTTCTTC.

J is TRBJ2-7 and V is TRBV2, with D maybe TRBD2 (6 bases). CDR1 is SNHLY and CDR2 is FYNNEI in the germline V gene. The germline V and J ends were trimmed by 5 bases and 7 bases, with 12 bases remaining between them. The CDR3 runs 12 residues. The CDR3: CASSLFRGEQYF. For the CDR3, the DNA is TGTGCCAGCAGTCTTTTCCGGGGGGAGCAGTACTTC.

This clonotype was seen ten or more times. The rearrangement links TRBV5-1 to TRBJ2-3; TRBD1 agrees at 9 bases. The V and J ends lost 2 bases and 1 base, in that order; junction bases with no gene match: 5. Germline assignment: CDR1 SGHRS and CDR2 YFSETQ. The CDR3 loop spans 16 amino acids. The CDR3 region is CASSLTGGSGTDTQYF. The DNA for the CDR3 is TGCGCCAGCAGCTTAACAGGGGGCAGCGGCACAGATACGCAGTATTTT.

This clonotype was picked up a small number of times. This chain uses TRBV5-1 with TRBJ2-7; 8 positions match TRBD2. With V trimmed by 0 bases and J by 3 bases, 5 bases remained unmatched. Germline lookup yields CDR1 SGHRS and CDR2 YFSETQ. The CDR3 contains 15 residues. Written as DNA, the CDR3 is TGCGCCAGCAGCTTGGAAAGCGGGAGCAGCTACGAGCAGTACTTC. It translates to CASSLESGSSYEQYF.

This clonotype appeared many times. The rearrangement uses TRBV28 and TRBJ2-5, with TRBD1 as a possible D gene (6 bases). This CDR3 is 13 amino acids long. CDR1 is MDHEN and CDR2 is SYDVKM in the germline V gene. Between the trimmed V and J ends, which lost 6 bases and 5 bases, there was a span of 13 bases. The CDR3 reads CASSQGGGETQYF. The DNA for the CDR3 is TGTGCCAGCAGCCAAGGGGGTGGGGAGACCCAGTACTTC.

This clonotype was counted ten times or more. The chain has TRBV6-2 or TRBV6-3 and TRBJ2-7; tentative D call: TRBD2 (6 bases). The V end was cut by 6 bases, the J end by 3 bases, with 21 bases between. Per germline, CDR1 MNHEY and CDR2 SVGEGT. This CDR3 region has 16 residues. CDR3: CASSSFYSRGIYEQYF. The CDR3 DNA reads as TGTGCCAGCAGCTCATTTTACAGTCGGGGGATCTACGAGCAGTACTTC.

This clonotype was seen repeatedly, ten times or more. CDR3 sequence: CASSYSGLAGKVTQYF. The CDR3 DNA sequence: TGTGCCAGCAGTTATTCCGGACTAGCGGGGAAAGTTACGCAGTATTTT. The chain couples TRBV6-5 to TRBJ2-3, with 12 bases lining up with TRBD2. From germline, CDR1 is MNHEY and CDR2 SVGAGI. Trimming at V came to 3 bases and at J to 8 bases, leaving 9 bases not matched to a gene. CDR3 size: 16 residues.

The table lists this clonotype with many counts. The J gene is TRBJ1-5, the V gene TRBV7-2; D may be TRBD1 (6 bases). The CDR3 spans 16 residues. Germline loops: CDR1 SGHTA, CDR2 FQGNSA. Trimming stripped 2 bases from V and 6 bases from J, with 17 bases between. The CDR3 coding sequence is TGTGCCAGCAGCTTAAGTTGGCAGGGGCGAAGTCAGCCCCAGCATTTT. Translated: CASSLSWQGRSQPQHF.

This sequence joins TRBV5-5 and TRBJ1-2; no clear D. The CDR3 has 14 residues. Germline loops: CDR1 SGHKS, CDR2 YYEKEE (reference sequence). Trimming cost V 0 bases and J 7 bases, with 13 bases left between them. Here the CDR3 reads CASSLGSLSSGYTF. The CDR3 DNA sequence: TGTGCCAGCAGCTTGGGTTCTTTGTCTTCTGGCTACACCTTC.

The table lists this clonotype with many counts. The rearrangement links TRBV18 to TRBJ2-1, with TRBD2 identical over 12 bases. CDR1 and CDR2 from the germline V gene are KGHSH and LQKENI. V lost 8 bases, J lost 4 bases, and 3 bases stayed unmatched. This CDR3 comprises 14 residues. Here the CDR3 reads CASTSGGIYNEQFF. DNA for the CDR3: TGTGCCAGCACTAGCGGGGGGATTTACAATGAGCAGTTCTTC.

In this sample, this clonotype turned up many times. This sequence joins TRBV30 and TRBJ2-7; unclear D gene. The CDR3 sequence is 14 residues long. Germline lookup yields CDR1 GTSNPN and CDR2 SVGIG (reference sequence). Between the trimmed V and J ends, which lost 1 base and 2 bases, there was a span of 12 bases. The CDR3 here is CAWSGPGFAYEQYF. CDR3 in DNA: TGTGCCTGGAGTGGCCCGGGTTTTGCCTACGAGCAGTACTTC.

This clonotype was seen at least ten times. The chain is built from TRBV29-1 and TRBJ2-5; TRBD2 might be the D (6 bases). Germline CDR1 reads SQVTM; CDR2 reads ANQGSEA. The CDR3 spans 15 residues. Trimming took off 2 bases at V and 5 bases at J, with 18 bases between the two ends. The DNA for the CDR3 is TGCAGCGTTGAAAGTAACGGGGGTCCCACGGAGACCCAGTACTTC. This sequence encodes CSVESNGGPTETQYF. Using reference TRBV29-1 and TRBJ2-5 for the parts outside the CDR3, the full variable domain is SAVISQKPSRDICQRGTSLTIQCQVDSQVTMMFWYRQQPGQSLTLIATANQGSEATYESGFVIDKFPISRPNLTFSTLTVSNMSPEDSSIYLCSVESNGGPTETQYFGPGTRLLVL.

As for this clonotype: An end of the junction does not agree with germline; a read error may underlie this. The chain joins TRBV4-2 to TRBJ2-2; 7 positions match TRBD2. Looked up from germline, CDR1 is LGHNA and CDR2 is YNFKEQ. The CDR3 covers 16 residues. Here the CDR3 reads CASSQEPGLAAGELFF. CDR3 DNA sequence: TGTGCCAGCAGCCAAGAGCCGGGGCTAGCGGCCGGAGAGCTGTTTTTT.

The sample holds a few counts of this clonotype. The chain carries TRBV6-2 or TRBV6-3 and TRBJ2-5; D is undetermined. The germline V and J ends were trimmed by 2 bases and 7 bases, with 11 bases remaining between them. The CDR3 has 13 amino acids. From germline, CDR1 is MNHEY and CDR2 SVGEGT. CDR3 in amino acids: CASSYEVGRTQYF. The DNA for the CDR3 is TGTGCCAGCAGTTACGAGGTAGGGCGGACCCAGTACTTC.

This clonotype was detected many times. The chain uses TRBV6-6 and TRBJ2-5, with D possibly TRBD2 on 5 matching bases. Germline loops: CDR1 MNHNY, CDR2 SVGAGI (reference sequence). The CDR3 length is 12 residues. V lost 7 bases to trimming and J lost 5 bases, with 11 bases between them. Here the CDR3 reads CASTSGSETQYF. The DNA of the CDR3 is TGTGCCAGCACAAGCGGCTCTGAGACCCAGTACTTC.

This clonotype has a handful of counts. The rearrangement links TRBV16 to TRBJ1-2; TRBD1 matches 9 bases. With 2 bases clipped from V and 4 bases from J, the junction kept 11 bases outside the gene matches. Germline CDR1 reads KGHSY; CDR2 reads FQNENV. The CDR3 loop spans 17 amino acids. The CDR3 protein is CASSQLGQGQISYGYTF. The CDR3 DNA is TGTGCCAGCAGCCAACTTGGACAGGGGCAAATTAGCTATGGCTACACCTTC. Looking up the rest from reference TRBV16 and TRBJ1-2 gives the full variable domain: GEEVAQTPKHLVRGEGQKAKLYCAPIKGHSYVFWYQQVLKNEFKFLISFQNENVFDETGMPKERFSAKCLPNSPCSLEIQATKLEDSAVYFCASSQLGQGQISYGYTFGSGTRLTVV.

This clonotype was found many times. This sequence joins TRBV20-1 and TRBJ2-1; 9 bases line up with TRBD2. This CDR3 region has 15 residues. V dropped 2 bases and J dropped 4; count of bases not matched to a gene: 6. Germline CDR1 is DFQATT and CDR2 is SNEGSKA (reference sequence). The CDR3 nucleotides read TGCAGTGCTAGACCTCCACTAGCGGGTTACAATGAGCAGTTCTTC. Translation gives CSARPPLAGYNEQFF.

Ten or more counts support this clonotype. The rearrangement links TRBV3-1 to TRBJ2-3; D is unresolved. Trimming took off 1 base at V and 0 bases at J, with 8 bases between the two ends. Germline assignment: CDR1 LGHDT and CDR2 YNNKEL (reference sequence). The CDR3 runs to 15 residues. The CDR3 here is CASSQARRSTDTQYF. CDR3 nucleotide sequence: TGTGCCAGCAGCCAAGCGCGAAGAAGCACAGATACGCAGTATTTT.

This clonotype has just a few counts. This chain joins TRBV6-2 or TRBV6-3 and TRBJ1-6; tentative D call: TRBD1 (6 bases). V lost 2 bases, J lost 15 bases, and 20 bases lay in between. The germline gives CDR1 MNHEY, CDR2 SVGEGT. The CDR3 covers 15 residues. The CDR3 region is CASSYITGASAVLHF. The CDR3 coding sequence is TGTGCCAGCAGTTACATTACGGGGGCCTCAGCGGTCCTCCACTTT.

The chain employs TRBV6-5 and TRBJ1-2; the D gene is possibly TRBD1 (6 bases). Germline CDR1 is MNHEY and CDR2 is SVGAGI. The CDR3 is made up of 14 amino acids. Trimming took off 2 bases at V and 4 bases at J, with 11 bases between the two ends. DNA for the CDR3: TGTGCCAGCAGTTACCGGGACAATTCCTATGGCTACACCTTC. Protein sequence: CASSYRDNSYGYTF.

This clonotype has just a few counts. The rearrangement links TRBV5-5 to TRBJ1-4; the D gene is possibly TRBD1 (5 bases). The germline gives CDR1 SGHKS, CDR2 YYEKEE (reference sequence). Trimming took off 1 base at V and 8 bases at J, with 12 bases between the two ends. The CDR3 length is 14 residues. Written as DNA, the CDR3 is TGTGCCAGCAGCTTGTACGTAAAGGGGGAAAAACTGTTTTTT. It specifies CASSLYVKGEKLFF.

The table lists this clonotype with a few counts. The chain couples TRBV5-1 to TRBJ2-3; possibly TRBD2 for D (6 bases). Germline V gene data show CDR1 as SGHRS and CDR2 as YFSETQ. V was pared by 4 bases and J by 8 bases, with 26 bases between. This CDR3 has 17 residues. Here the CDR3 reads CASSPSVSVPDYLTQYF. The CDR3 DNA is TGCGCCAGCAGCCCATCGGTCTCTGTTCCGGACTATCTTACGCAGTATTTT.

Ten or more counts support this clonotype. The chain has TRBV18 and TRBJ2-5, with D hard to call. The CDR3 sequence is 12 residues long. The V end was cut by 0 bases, the J end by 4 bases, with 3 bases between. In germline, CDR1 is KGHSH, CDR2 LQKENI. The CDR3 is CASSPPGETQYF. In DNA form, the CDR3 reads TGTGCCAGCTCACCACCCGGAGAGACCCAGTACTTC.

The table lists this clonotype with many counts. Relative to the germline gene, one junction end is altered; a read error may explain this. The V and J genes are TRBV10-3 and TRBJ2-7; D tentatively fits TRBD1 or TRBD2 (5 bases each). The CDR3 is made up of 11 amino acids. Per the germline V gene, CDR1 is ENHRY and CDR2 is SYGVKD. The CDR3 bases are TGTGCCATCAGTGATGGGCAGGGAGCCGAGTTC. Translated: CAISDGQGAEF.

The sample holds a few counts of this clonotype. The chain combines TRBV20-1 with TRBJ1-2; D might be TRBD1 (6 bases). The CDR3 loop spans 14 amino acids. With 2 bases removed from V and 3 bases from J, the gap between germline ends came to 13 bases. Germline V gene data show CDR1 as DFQATT and CDR2 as SNEGSKA (reference sequence). For the CDR3, the DNA is TGCAGTGCTAGATCCGGACAGACCCACTATGGCTACACCTTC. It is translated as CSARSGQTHYGYTF.